These 3 T cell receptor beta chains were sequenced from one sample in a study of response to subunit inactivated influenza vaccine. Each CDR3 protein is one row after TCRdb ran MiXCR on the RT-PCR reads. The sample lists fewer than 700,000 distinct CDR3 sequences, 10% to 15% occurring once. Material: PBMCs from blood, obtained around seven weeks after vaccination. Receptors originate from a man aged 50-59 years who received an inactivated influenza vaccine.

This chain connects TRBV2 to TRBJ2-1, with D uncertain. V lost 7 bases, J lost 0 bases, and 13 bases lay in between. CDR3 size: 15 residues. Germline CDR1 and CDR2: SNHLY and FYNNEI. CDR3 DNA: TGTGCCAGCAACCCCGGCCGAAGCTCCTACAATGAGCAGTTCTTC. Translation: CASNPGRSSYNEQFF.

The table lists this clonotype with a few counts. This chain joins TRBV5-1 and TRBJ2-7; 9 bases line up with TRBD2. CDR3 length: 17 residues. Trimming cost V 2 bases and J 0 bases; bases outside gene matches: 9. CDR1 SGHRS and CDR2 YFSETQ come from the germline V gene. The CDR3 DNA follows: TGCGCCAGCAGCTTCTCGTCCGCGGGAGGGGGCTCCTACGAGCAGTACTTC. Amino acid sequence: CASSFSSAGGGSYEQYF.

The chain links TRBV28 to TRBJ2-7; TRBD2 agrees at 7 bases. V was pared by 9 bases and J by 2 bases, with 7 bases of the junction left unmatched. This CDR3 has 13 amino acids. Germline assignment: CDR1 MDHEN and CDR2 SYDVKM. The CDR3 protein is CASWGGPPYEQYF. DNA for the CDR3: TGTGCCAGTTGGGGAGGGCCCCCCTACGAGCAGTACTTC.